Each of the 8 T cell receptor beta chains below was sequenced from the same sample in a study of patients and donors after allogeneic stem cell transplantation. Using its own MiXCR run on the RT-PCR reads, TCRdb lists one record per CDR3 protein. The data hold some 7,100 distinct CDR3 sequences, with 12% observed a single time. The specimen was blood, either unsorted or a sorted T cell fraction (not recorded which). The receptors were sampled from a human donor who was either an allogeneic HSCT recipient or a stem cell or donor lymphocyte infusion donor (not recorded which). It is not recorded whose cells these are; they may come from a transplant donor.

This clonotype was detected many times. This chain connects TRBV3-2 to TRBJ1-5; the table's D gene call, TRBD1, was not cross checked with the DNA. TRBV3-2 is termed a pseudogene. This CDR3 is built from 17 residues. The CDR3 loop reads CASSQDPPKNSNQPQHF. The CDR3 nucleotides are TGTGCCAGCAGCCAAGATCCCCCCAAAAATAGCAATCAGCCCCAGCATTTT.

This clonotype is classed as medium-sized. The chain links TRBV29-1 to TRBJ2-5; D may be TRBD1 or TRBD2 (7 bases each). Per the germline V gene, CDR1 is SQVTM and CDR2 is ANQGSEA. The CDR3 is 15 amino acids. V gave up 8 bases and J gave up 0 bases, with 19 bases separating them. The CDR3: CSLWGGQTYQETQYF. DNA of the CDR3: TGCAGCCTGTGGGGGGGACAGACGTACCAAGAGACCCAGTACTTC.

This clonotype showed up just a few times. The chain links TRBV7-9 to TRBJ1-1; D is unresolved. Trimming removed 3 bases at V and 0 bases at J, with 5 bases between. The CDR3 runs 13 residues. Germline V gene sequence: CDR1 SEHNR, CDR2 FQNEAQ (reference sequence). This CDR3 reads CASSFGMNTEAFF. The CDR3 DNA follows: TGTGCCAGCAGCTTTGGGATGAACACTGAAGCTTTCTTT.

This clonotype was seen a few times. CDR3 coding DNA: TGTGCCAGCAGTTTATGGCTAGCGGGAACCCCAGATACGCAGTATTTT. Its protein product is CASSLWLAGTPDTQYF. This chain joins TRBV27 and TRBJ2-3; 9 positions agree with TRBD2. This CDR3 is built from 16 residues. Trimming removed 1 base from V and 4 bases from J; junction bases left unmatched: 6. Per the germline V gene, CDR1 is MNHEY and CDR2 is SMNVEV (reference sequence).

In this sample, this clonotype turned up many times. Written as DNA, the CDR3 is TGTGCCAGCAGCTTTACGGACAGGGGGCGGAAGCCCGCTGAAGCTTTCTTT. Translation gives CASSFTDRGRKPAEAFF. The V and J genes are TRBV9 and TRBJ1-1, with 11 positions matching TRBD1. The CDR3 is 17 residues long. Germline-derived CDR1 and CDR2 are SGDLS and YYNGEE. J was trimmed by 6 bases and V by 4 bases; bases with no gene match: 14.

This clonotype was picked up a small number of times. The chain carries TRBV3-1 and TRBJ2-7, with D possibly matching TRBD1 (5 bases). CDR3 length: 14 residues. Deletions cut 1 base from V and 1 base from J, with 8 bases between. The V gene's germline CDR1 is LGHDT and CDR2 YNNKEL (reference sequence). CDR3: CASSQGAGSYEQYF. Here the CDR3 DNA reads TGTGCCAGCAGCCAAGGGGCAGGGTCCTACGAGCAGTACTTC.

This clonotype has just a few counts. The chain combines TRBV19 with TRBJ2-3; 10 bases agree with TRBD2. This CDR3 contains 16 residues. CDR1 is LNHDA, CDR2 SQIVND, per germline (reference sequence). Germline trimming cut 3 bases from V and 6 bases from J; bases unmatched to any gene: 9. The CDR3 region has the DNA TGTGCCAGTAGTATGCCAGCGGGAGGGCCAAGGGATACGCAGTATTTT. Translated, it gives CASSMPAGGPRDTQYF.

The table lists this clonotype with a few counts. J is TRBJ2-1 and V is TRBV14; a possible D gene is TRBD2 (5 bases). Germline-derived CDR1 and CDR2 are SGHDN and FVKESK. The CDR3 totals 11 residues. V was cut by 7 bases and J by 10 bases, with 11 bases left in between. CDR3 residues: CASKSGGEQFF. The CDR3 nucleotides read TGTGCCAGCAAGAGTGGAGGAGAGCAGTTCTTC.